Shown below are 5 T cell receptor beta chains from a single sample sequenced in a study of beta chain features in type 1 diabetes. These receptors have no identified antigens. Of the isolated RNA, all was reverse transcribed, and so the sequenced material was expressed TCRB transcripts. Measured with immunoSEQ multiplex PCR; TCRdb has only the in-frame clones, and not every one. The table lists 200,000 to 300,000 clones, around 14% of them singletons. Study results and limitations: TCRB CDR3 length was moderately but significantly reduced in all four CD4+ subsets of Type 1 diabetes patients.

Material: naive CD4+ T cells from blood. The source is a man aged 25-45 years with type 1 diabetes.

This clone occurred a few times. The rearrangement uses TRBV18 and TRBJ2-7; TRBD2 might be the D (5 bases). V lost 1 base and J lost 0, with 10 bases in between. The CDR3 is 15 residues long. The germline CDR1 and CDR2 sequences are KGHSH and LQKENI. Here the CDR3 DNA reads TGTGCCAGCTCACCACAGGGAGTAACCTCCTACGAGCAGTACTTC. This translates into CASSPQGVTSYEQYF. Full variable domain (outside the CDR3, taken from reference TRBV18 and TRBJ2-7): NAGVMQNPRHLVRRRGQEARLRCSPMKGHSHVYWYRQLPEEGLKFMVYLQKENIIDESGMPKERFSAEFPKEGPSILRIQQVVRGDSAAYFCASSPQGVTSYEQYFGPGTRLTVT.

This clone was counted only a few times. This chain uses TRBV13 with TRBJ2-1; 8 nucleotides align to TRBD2. Germline CDR1 and CDR2: PRHDT and FYEKMQ (reference sequence). The CDR3 covers 14 residues. V lost 6 bases to trimming and J lost 9 bases; unmatched junction nucleotides: 10. Here the CDR3 reads CASSPREGPGEQFF. In DNA, the CDR3 is TGTGCCAGCAGTCCTCGGGAGGGGCCCGGTGAGCAGTTCTTC.

The genes are TRBV15 and TRBJ1-1; D ambiguous. Germline values: CDR1 LNHNV, CDR2 YYDKDF (reference sequence). The CDR3 spans 14 residues. The V end lost 1 base, the J end lost 4 bases, and 10 bases lay between the germline ends. CDR3 nucleotides: TGTGCCACCAGCAGAGCTGAGGTAGGCACTGAAGCTTTCTTT. This codes for CATSRAEVGTEAFF. Drawing the rest from reference TRBV15 and TRBJ1-1, the complete variable domain is DAMVIQNPRYQVTQFGKPVTLSCSQTLNHNVMYWYQQKSSQAPKLLFHYYDKDFNNEADTPDNFQSRRPNTSFCFLDIRSPGLGDTAMYLCATSRAEVGTEAFFGQGTRLTVV.

The genes are TRBV10-3 and TRBJ2-3, with 7 positions matching TRBD1. Unmatched junction bases numbered 9, after V lost 6 bases and J lost 6 bases. This CDR3 has 14 residues. CDR1 ENHRY and CDR2 SYGVKD come from the germline V gene. DNA of the CDR3: TGTGCCATCAGCCCTCGACAGGGACGGGATACGCAGTATTTT. This encodes CAISPRQGRDTQYF.

This chain connects TRBV7-9 to TRBJ2-3; TRBD2 aligns across 7 bases. Trimming at V came to 2 bases and at J to 7 bases, leaving 6 bases not matched to a gene. The CDR3 is 14 residues long. The germline CDR1 and CDR2 sequences are SEHNR and FQNEAQ (reference sequence). This CDR3 reads CASSLQREGHTQYF. The CDR3 coding sequence is TGTGCCAGCAGCTTACAGAGGGAGGGCCATACGCAGTATTTT.